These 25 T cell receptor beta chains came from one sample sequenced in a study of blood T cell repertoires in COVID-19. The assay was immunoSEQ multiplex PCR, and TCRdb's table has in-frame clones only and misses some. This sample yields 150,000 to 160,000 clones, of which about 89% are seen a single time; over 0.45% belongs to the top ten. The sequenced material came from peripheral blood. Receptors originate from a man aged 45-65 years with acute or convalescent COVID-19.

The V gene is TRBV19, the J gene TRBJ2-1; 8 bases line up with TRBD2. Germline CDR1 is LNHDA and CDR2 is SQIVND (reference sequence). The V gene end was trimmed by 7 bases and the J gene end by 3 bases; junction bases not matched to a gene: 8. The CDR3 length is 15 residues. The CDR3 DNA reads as TGTGCCAGTAAACCCGTTAGCGGGGTCTACAATGAGCAGTTCTTC. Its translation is CASKPVSGVYNEQFF.

CDR3 region: CASTLLLGDGQFF. In DNA form, the CDR3 reads TGTGCCAGCACCCTCCTCTTGGGCGACGGGCAGTTCTTC. The chain couples TRBV12-3 or TRBV12-4 to TRBJ2-1; D unclear. This CDR3 comprises 13 residues. The V end was cut by 7 bases, the J end by 12 bases, with 19 bases between.

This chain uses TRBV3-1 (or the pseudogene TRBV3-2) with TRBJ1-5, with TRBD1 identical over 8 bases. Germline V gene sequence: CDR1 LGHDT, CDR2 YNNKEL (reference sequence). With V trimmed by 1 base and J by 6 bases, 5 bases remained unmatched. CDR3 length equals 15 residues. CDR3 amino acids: CASSQGTGWFQPQHF. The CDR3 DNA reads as TGTGCCAGCAGCCAAGGGACAGGGTGGTTTCAGCCCCAGCATTTT.

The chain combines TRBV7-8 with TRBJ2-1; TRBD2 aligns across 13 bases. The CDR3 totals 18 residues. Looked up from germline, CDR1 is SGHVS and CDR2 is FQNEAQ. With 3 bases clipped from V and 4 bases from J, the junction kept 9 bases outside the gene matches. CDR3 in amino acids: CASSFNTGLAGRYNEQFF. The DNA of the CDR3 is TGTGCCAGCAGCTTTAACACGGGACTAGCGGGAAGGTACAATGAGCAGTTCTTC.

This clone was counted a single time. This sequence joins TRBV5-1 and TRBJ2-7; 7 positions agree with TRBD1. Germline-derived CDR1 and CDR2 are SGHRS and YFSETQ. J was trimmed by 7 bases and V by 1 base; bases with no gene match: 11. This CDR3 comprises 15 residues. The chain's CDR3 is CASSLSWDRYREQYF. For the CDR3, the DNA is TGCGCCAGCAGCTTGAGTTGGGACAGATATAGGGAGCAGTACTTC.

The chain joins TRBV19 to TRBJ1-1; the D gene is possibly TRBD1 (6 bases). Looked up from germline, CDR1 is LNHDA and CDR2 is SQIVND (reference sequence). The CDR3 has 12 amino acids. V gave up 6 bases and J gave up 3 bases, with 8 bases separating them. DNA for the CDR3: TGTGCCAGTAGGGACAGTCACACTGAAGCTTTCTTT. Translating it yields CASRDSHTEAFF.

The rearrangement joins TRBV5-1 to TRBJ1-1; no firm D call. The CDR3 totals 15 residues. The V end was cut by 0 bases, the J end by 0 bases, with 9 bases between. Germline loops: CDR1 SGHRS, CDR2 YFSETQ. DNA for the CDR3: TGCGCCAGCAGCTTGGTACATCATGTGAACACTGAAGCTTTCTTT. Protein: CASSLVHHVNTEAFF.

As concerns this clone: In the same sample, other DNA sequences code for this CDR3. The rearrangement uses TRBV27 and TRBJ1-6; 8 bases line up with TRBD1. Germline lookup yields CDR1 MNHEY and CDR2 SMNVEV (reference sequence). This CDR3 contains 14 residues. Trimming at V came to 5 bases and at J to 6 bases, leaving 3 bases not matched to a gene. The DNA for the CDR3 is TGTGCCAGCAGTCAGGGGGCGGGTAATTCACCCCTCCACTTT. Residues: CASSQGAGNSPLHF.

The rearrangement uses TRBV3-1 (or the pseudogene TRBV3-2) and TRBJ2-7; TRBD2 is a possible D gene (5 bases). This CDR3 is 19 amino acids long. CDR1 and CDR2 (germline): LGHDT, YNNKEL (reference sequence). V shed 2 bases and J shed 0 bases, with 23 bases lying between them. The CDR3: CASSQFFRAIERSSYEQYF. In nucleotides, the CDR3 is TGTGCCAGCAGCCAATTCTTTCGGGCGATCGAGCGGAGCTCCTACGAGCAGTACTTC.

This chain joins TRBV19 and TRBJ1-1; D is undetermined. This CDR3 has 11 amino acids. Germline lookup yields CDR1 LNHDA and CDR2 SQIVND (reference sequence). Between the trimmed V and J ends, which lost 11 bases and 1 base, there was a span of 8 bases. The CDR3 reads CASTGNTEAFF. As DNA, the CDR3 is TGTGCCTCTACCGGGAACACTGAAGCTTTCTTT.

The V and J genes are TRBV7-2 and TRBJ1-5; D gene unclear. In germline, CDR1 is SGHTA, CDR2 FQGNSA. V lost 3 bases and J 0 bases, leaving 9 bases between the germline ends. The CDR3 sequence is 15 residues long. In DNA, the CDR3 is TGTGCCAGCAGCTTTTCCGGGAATAGCAATCAGCCCCAGCATTTT. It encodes CASSFSGNSNQPQHF. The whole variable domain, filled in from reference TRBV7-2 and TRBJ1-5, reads GAGVSQSPSNKVTEKGKDVELRCDPISGHTALYWYRQSLGQGLEFLIYFQGNSAPDKSGLPSDRFSAERTGGSVSTLTIQRTQQEDSAVYLCASSFSGNSNQPQHFGDGTRLSIL.

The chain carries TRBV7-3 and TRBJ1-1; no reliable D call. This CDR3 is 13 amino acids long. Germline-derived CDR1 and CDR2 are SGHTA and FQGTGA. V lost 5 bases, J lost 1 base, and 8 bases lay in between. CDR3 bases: TGTGCCAGCAGCCGAGATCCGAACACTGAAGCTTTCTTT. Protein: CASSRDPNTEAFF.

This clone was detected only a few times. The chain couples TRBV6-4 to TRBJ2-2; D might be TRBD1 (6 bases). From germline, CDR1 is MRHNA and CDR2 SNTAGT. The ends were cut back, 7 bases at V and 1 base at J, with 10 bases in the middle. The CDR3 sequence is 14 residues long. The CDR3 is CASTPTGNTGELFF. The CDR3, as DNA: TGTGCCAGCACCCCGACAGGGAACACCGGGGAGCTGTTTTTT.

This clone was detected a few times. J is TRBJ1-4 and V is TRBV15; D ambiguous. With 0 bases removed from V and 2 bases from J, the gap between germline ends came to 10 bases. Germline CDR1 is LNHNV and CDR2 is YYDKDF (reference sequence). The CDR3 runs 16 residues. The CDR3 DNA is TGTGCCACCAGCAGAGATTACGGGGAGACTAATGAAAAACTGTTTTTT. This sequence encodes CATSRDYGETNEKLFF.

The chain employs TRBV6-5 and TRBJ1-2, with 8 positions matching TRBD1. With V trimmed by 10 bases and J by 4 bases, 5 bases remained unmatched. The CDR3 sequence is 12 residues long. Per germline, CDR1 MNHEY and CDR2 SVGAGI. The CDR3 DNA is TGTGCCACAGGGGGCGATGTCTATGGCTACACCTTC. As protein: CATGGDVYGYTF.

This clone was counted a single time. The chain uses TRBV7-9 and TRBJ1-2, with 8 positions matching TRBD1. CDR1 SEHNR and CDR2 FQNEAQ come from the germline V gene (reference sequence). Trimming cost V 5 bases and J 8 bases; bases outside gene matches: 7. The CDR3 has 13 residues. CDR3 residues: CASSQDRGRGYTF. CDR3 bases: TGTGCCAGCAGCCAAGACAGGGGACGGGGCTACACCTTC.

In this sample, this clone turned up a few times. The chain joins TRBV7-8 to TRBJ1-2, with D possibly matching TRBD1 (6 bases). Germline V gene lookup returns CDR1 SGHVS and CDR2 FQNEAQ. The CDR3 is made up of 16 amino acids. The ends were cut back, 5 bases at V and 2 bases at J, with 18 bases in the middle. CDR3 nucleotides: TGTGCCAGCAGCATATCAACAGGGAATCCCAACTATGGCTACACCTTC. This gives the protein CASSISTGNPNYGYTF.

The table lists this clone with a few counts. The CDR3, as DNA: TGTGCCAGCAGCATACAGGGCTGGTCCGAGCAGTACGTC. This gives the protein CASSIQGWSEQYV. This sequence joins TRBV7-9 and TRBJ2-7; possible D gene TRBD1, 6 bases. Trimming removed 5 bases from V and 6 bases from J, with 14 bases in between. This CDR3 contains 13 residues. Germline V gene lookup returns CDR1 SEHNR and CDR2 FQNEAQ (reference sequence).

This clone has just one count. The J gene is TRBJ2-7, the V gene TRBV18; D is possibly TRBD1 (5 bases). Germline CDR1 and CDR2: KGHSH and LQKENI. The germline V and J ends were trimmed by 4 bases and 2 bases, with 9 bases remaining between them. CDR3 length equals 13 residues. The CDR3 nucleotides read TGTGCCAGCTCACTAACACAGGCCTACGAGCAGTACGTC. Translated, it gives CASSLTQAYEQYV.

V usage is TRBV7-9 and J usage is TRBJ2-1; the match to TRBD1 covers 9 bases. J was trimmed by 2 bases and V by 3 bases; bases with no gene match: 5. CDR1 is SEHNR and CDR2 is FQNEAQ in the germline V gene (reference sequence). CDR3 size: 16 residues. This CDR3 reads CASSFQGQGPYNEQFF. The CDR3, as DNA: TGTGCCAGCAGCTTTCAGGGACAGGGCCCCTACAATGAGCAGTTCTTC.

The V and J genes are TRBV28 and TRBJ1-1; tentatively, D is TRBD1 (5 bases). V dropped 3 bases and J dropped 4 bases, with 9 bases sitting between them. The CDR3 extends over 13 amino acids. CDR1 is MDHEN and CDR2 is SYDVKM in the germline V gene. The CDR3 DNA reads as TGTGCCAGCAGTTTGAGCCAGGGCACTGAAGCTTTCTTT. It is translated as CASSLSQGTEAFF.

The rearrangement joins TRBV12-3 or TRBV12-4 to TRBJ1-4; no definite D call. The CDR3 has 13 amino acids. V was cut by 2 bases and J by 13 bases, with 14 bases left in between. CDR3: CASSLKDRRSLFF. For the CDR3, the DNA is TGTGCCAGCAGTTTAAAGGATAGGAGGTCACTGTTTTTT.

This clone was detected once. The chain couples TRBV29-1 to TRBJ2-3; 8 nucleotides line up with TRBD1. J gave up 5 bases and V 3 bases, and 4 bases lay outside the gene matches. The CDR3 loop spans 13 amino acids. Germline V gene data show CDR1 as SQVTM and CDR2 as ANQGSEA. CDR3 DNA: TGCAGCGTTGAGAGCACAGGGGGAGATACGCAGTATTTT. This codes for CSVESTGGDTQYF.

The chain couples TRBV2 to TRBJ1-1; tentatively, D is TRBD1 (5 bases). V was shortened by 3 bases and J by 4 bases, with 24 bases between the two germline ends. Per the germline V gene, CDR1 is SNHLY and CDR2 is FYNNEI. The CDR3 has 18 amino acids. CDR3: CASSDFRGSFRLGTEAFF. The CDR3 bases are TGTGCCAGCAGTGATTTTCGGGGGAGTTTTCGACTGGGCACTGAAGCTTTCTTT.

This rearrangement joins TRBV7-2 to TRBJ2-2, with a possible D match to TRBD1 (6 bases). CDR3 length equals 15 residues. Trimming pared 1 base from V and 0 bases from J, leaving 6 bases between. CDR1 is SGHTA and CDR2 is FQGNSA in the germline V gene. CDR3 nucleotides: TGTGCCAGCAGCTTAGACAGGGCGAACACCGGGGAGCTGTTTTTT. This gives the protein CASSLDRANTGELFF.